This entry lists 15 T cell receptor beta chains sequenced from one sample in a study of T cell responses to AZD1222 COVID-19 vaccine. Sequencing was performed with immunoSEQ multiplex PCR; in TCRdb, only in-frame clones are kept and a portion is missing. This repertoire shows 100,000 or so clones, roughly 91% found once; its top ten account for around 9.1%. Specimen: peripheral blood, collected on day 0 of AZD1222 vaccination. These receptors all come from an adult in good health.

The rearrangement joins TRBV9 to TRBJ2-2, with D unresolved. Germline V gene sequence: CDR1 SGDLS, CDR2 YYNGEE. There are 13 residues in the CDR3. Trimming removed 4 bases at V and 10 bases at J, with 14 bases between. CDR3 sequence (DNA): TGTGCCAGCAGCACCCGGGCCGCGGAGGAGCTGTTTTTT. Translation: CASSTRAAEELFF.

The V call is TRBV6-5, the J call TRBJ2-7, with TRBD2 matching 7 bases. V trimming: 6 bases; J trimming: 3 bases; junction bases outside the gene matches: 11. The length of the CDR3 is 15 residues. Looked up from germline, CDR1 is MNHEY and CDR2 is SVGAGI. DNA of the CDR3: TGTGCCAGCAGCGTCTCCGGGACTACCGTCTACGAGCAGTACTTC. It encodes CASSVSGTTVYEQYF.

Only one count was recorded for this clone. CDR3 region: CASSRGSRQETQYF. CDR3 DNA sequence: TGTGCCAGCAGTCGCGGGAGTCGCCAAGAGACCCAGTACTTC. This chain joins TRBV7-2 and TRBJ2-5; 7 bases are a match to TRBD2. This CDR3 spans 14 amino acids. Germline CDR1 is SGHTA and CDR2 is FQGNSA. The ends lost 6 bases at V and 1 base at J; junction bases unmatched: 5.

The chain has TRBV7-2 and TRBJ2-5; 11 bases map to TRBD1. V trimming: 5 bases; J trimming: 5 bases; junction bases outside the gene matches: 10. CDR3 length: 16 residues. Germline CDR1 SGHTA, CDR2 FQGNSA. CDR3 bases: TGTGCCAGCAGCCCCAGGGACAGGGGGTCGAGGGAGACCCAGTACTTC. Residues: CASSPRDRGSRETQYF.

V usage is TRBV12-3 or TRBV12-4 and J usage is TRBJ2-3, with unresolved D. Between the trimmed V and J ends, which lost 8 bases and 2 bases, there was a span of 11 bases. The CDR3 runs 13 residues. The CDR3 loop reads CASVGPNTDTQYF. Written as DNA, the CDR3 is TGTGCCAGCGTTGGGCCGAACACAGATACGCAGTATTTT.

This chain connects TRBV7-2 to TRBJ2-1, with 9 bases that match TRBD2. The length of the CDR3 is 16 residues. Per the germline V gene, CDR1 is SGHTA and CDR2 is FQGNSA. V was clipped by 5 bases and J by 4 bases; unmatched bases: 9. CDR3 in amino acids: CASSLSTSGAYNEQFF. The CDR3 DNA reads as TGTGCCAGCAGCCTCTCGACTAGCGGAGCGTACAATGAGCAGTTCTTC.

The CDR3 DNA reads TGTGCCAGTAGGGACCCGAACACTGAAGCTTTCTTT. It is translated as CASRDPNTEAFF. The V call is TRBV19, the J call TRBJ1-1; D is uncertain. CDR3 size: 12 residues. With 6 bases removed from V and 1 base from J, the gap between germline ends came to 6 bases. The germline V gene has CDR1 LNHDA and CDR2 SQIVND (reference sequence).

This sequence joins TRBV27 and TRBJ1-4, with 8 nucleotides matching TRBD1. Looked up from germline, CDR1 is MNHEY and CDR2 is SMNVEV (reference sequence). With 2 bases clipped from V and 0 bases from J, the junction kept 14 bases outside the gene matches. This CDR3 spans 20 amino acids. The CDR3, as DNA: TGTGCCAGCAGTTTACTTCCCCCGGGACAGGCAATCCCAACTAATGAAAAACTGTTTTTT. Protein: CASSLLPPGQAIPTNEKLFF. Drawing the rest from reference TRBV27 and TRBJ1-4, the complete variable domain is EAQVTQNPRYLITVTGKKLTVTCSQNMNHEYMSWYRQDPGLGLRQIYYSMNVEVTDKGDVPEGYKVSRKEKRNFPLILESPSPNQTSLYFCASSLLPPGQAIPTNEKLFFGSGTQLSVL.

This clone came up once. The rearrangement uses TRBV5-4 and TRBJ1-5; TRBD1 matches at 7 bases. Germline V CDR1 and CDR2: SGHNT, YYREEE (reference sequence). Trimming removed 2 bases from V and 4 bases from J; junction bases left unmatched: 0. The CDR3 extends over 13 amino acids. CDR3 protein: CASSLQGNQPQHF. In DNA form, the CDR3 reads TGTGCCAGCAGCTTACAGGGGAATCAGCCCCAGCATTTT.

The chain combines TRBV7-9 with TRBJ2-2, with 10 bases matching TRBD2. V lost 5 bases and J lost 8; bases outside the gene matches: 14. CDR1 is SEHNR and CDR2 is FQNEAQ in the germline V gene (reference sequence). CDR3 length: 17 amino acids. This CDR3 is CASSQPTSGLPKGELFF. In nucleotides, the CDR3 is TGTGCCAGCAGCCAGCCGACTAGCGGGCTACCGAAGGGGGAGCTGTTTTTT.

The genes are TRBV28 and TRBJ1-1; no definite D call. The CDR3 totals 13 residues. The germline V gene has CDR1 MDHEN and CDR2 SYDVKM. With 4 bases removed from V and 11 bases from J, the gap between germline ends came to 17 bases. In DNA form, the CDR3 reads TGTGCCAGCAGTTCCTCGACTTCCCGGTTGGCTTTCTTT. Encoded protein: CASSSSTSRLAFF. Full variable domain (missing parts from reference TRBV28 and TRBJ1-1): DVKVTQSSRYLVKRTGEKVFLECVQDMDHENMFWYRQDPGLGLRLIYFSYDVKMKEKGDIPEGYSVSREKKERFSLILESASTNQTSMYLCASSSSTSRLAFFGQGTRLTVV.

The CDR3 nucleotides are TGTGCCAGCAGCGTAGGAGGGGGTTGGAACAATGAGCAGTTCTTC. It yields the protein CASSVGGGWNNEQFF. The V call is TRBV9, the J call TRBJ2-1; D perhaps matches TRBD1 (6 bases). V lost 0 bases and J lost 5, with 12 bases in between. The germline gives CDR1 SGDLS, CDR2 YYNGEE. This CDR3 region has 15 residues.

The chain couples TRBV9 to TRBJ1-4; no clear D. V gave up 2 bases and J gave up 8 bases, with 13 bases separating them. Germline V gives CDR1 SGDLS, CDR2 YYNGEE. The CDR3 is 14 residues long. CDR3 bases: TGTGCCAGCAGCGTGAGGCAGGCCGGGGAAAAACTGTTTTTT. Protein sequence: CASSVRQAGEKLFF.

The chain employs TRBV25-1 and TRBJ1-2, with D possibly TRBD1 on 5 matching bases. The V end was cut by 5 bases, the J end by 6 bases, with 16 bases between. CDR1 and CDR2 (germline): MGHDK, SYGVNS. The CDR3 spans 14 residues. CDR3 sequence: CASSHPRGGDGYTF. In DNA, the CDR3 is TGTGCCAGCAGTCATCCCCGGGGGGGGGATGGCTACACCTTC.

The rearrangement joins TRBV28 to TRBJ2-1; 7 nucleotides align to TRBD2. The CDR3 is 14 residues long. The V gene's germline CDR1 is MDHEN and CDR2 SYDVKM. The V gene end was trimmed by 3 bases and the J gene end by 7 bases; junction bases not matched to a gene: 6. This CDR3 reads CASSFLAVRNEQFF. The CDR3 DNA reads as TGTGCCAGCAGTTTCCTAGCGGTGAGGAATGAGCAGTTCTTC.